A single sample gave rise to the 23 T cell receptor beta chains below, sequenced in a study of persistence of HIV-infected CD4 T cells. Lysates of CMV-infected fibroblasts at about 10 ug/mL stimulated these cells. Sorted nonresponding memory CD4+ T cells were CD40L-negative, CD69-negative, CD45RO-high. The antigens for these receptors are not known. The immunoSEQ assay was version 4, run in survey mode. Only in-frame clones appear in the TCRdb table, and some are missing; sequencing was by immunoSEQ multiplex PCR. The repertoire holds 50,000 or so clones, approximately 72% seen once, with around 3% in the top ten. The sample was CD4+ T cells sorted from PBMCs after roughly 17-hour stimulation, taken from a patient who received antiretroviral therapy. These receptors all stem from an adult man with HIV who was CMV-seropositive.

The V and J genes are TRBV6-5 and TRBJ1-2; 8 positions match TRBD1. The CDR3 length is 12 residues. Germline trimming cut 6 bases from V and 5 bases from J; bases unmatched to any gene: 2. CDR1 and CDR2 from the germline V gene are MNHEY and SVGAGI. In DNA form, the CDR3 reads TGTGCCAGCAGAGGACAGGGATATGGCTACACCTTC. Residues: CASRGQGYGYTF.

The chain couples TRBV7-2 to TRBJ2-2; tentatively, D is TRBD2 (5 bases). Germline lookup yields CDR1 SGHTA and CDR2 FQGNSA. V shed 7 bases and J shed 5 bases, with 14 bases lying between them. This CDR3 is built from 14 residues. CDR3 sequence: CASILRTGTGELFF. The CDR3 nucleotides read TGTGCCAGCATCTTGAGGACTGGGACCGGGGAGCTGTTTTTT.

The chain employs TRBV7-9 and TRBJ1-2; 7 positions match TRBD1. The CDR3 has 15 amino acids. The V segment lost 5 bases and the J segment 0 bases; nucleotides outside the gene matches: 6. Germline CDR1 is SEHNR and CDR2 is FQNEAQ (reference sequence). The DNA for the CDR3 is TGTGCCAGCAGCCCGTGGACAGGAGCTAACTATGGCTACACCTTC. Translating gives CASSPWTGANYGYTF. The full variable domain, its missing parts supplied by reference TRBV7-9 and TRBJ1-2, is DTGVSQNPRHKITKRGQNVTFRCDPISEHNRLYWYRQTLGQGPEFLTYFQNEAQLEKSRLLSDRFSAERPKGSFSTLEIQRTEQGDSAMYLCASSPWTGANYGYTFGSGTRLTVV.

The V call is TRBV2, the J call TRBJ2-7; D gene uncertain. This CDR3 comprises 12 residues. CDR1 and CDR2 from the germline V gene are SNHLY and FYNNEI. Deletions cut 1 base from V and 2 bases from J, with 3 bases between. CDR3 residues: CASSEGPYEQYF. The CDR3 nucleotides read TGTGCCAGCAGTGAAGGCCCCTACGAGCAGTACTTC.

This rearrangement joins TRBV6-5 to TRBJ1-1; 8 nucleotides line up with TRBD1. Germline trimming cut 7 bases from V and 7 bases from J; bases unmatched to any gene: 8. The length of the CDR3 is 13 residues. Germline loops: CDR1 MNHEY, CDR2 SVGAGI. In DNA form, the CDR3 reads TGTGCCAGCACTATAAAACAGGGGGTTGAAGCTTTCTTT. Its protein product is CASTIKQGVEAFF.

The chain joins TRBV20-1 to TRBJ2-5; D call uncertain. Trimming removed 6 bases from V and 5 bases from J, with 10 bases in between. This CDR3 contains 11 residues. Per germline, CDR1 DFQATT and CDR2 SNEGSKA (reference sequence). CDR3 region: CSARIEETQYF. Written as DNA, the CDR3 is TGCAGTGCCCGGATAGAGGAGACCCAGTACTTC.

The chain links TRBV19 to TRBJ1-1, with 7 bases that match TRBD1. The CDR3 is made up of 13 amino acids. Germline CDR1 and CDR2: LNHDA and SQIVND (reference sequence). Trimming took 5 bases from V and 8 from J; bases not matched to a gene: 8. CDR3 in amino acids: CASSPRTGPEAFF. The DNA of the CDR3 is TGTGCCAGTAGTCCGCGGACAGGTCCAGAAGCTTTCTTT.

V is TRBV5-4 and J is TRBJ1-1; D may be TRBD1 (6 bases). The V end lost 4 bases, the J end lost 1 base, and 17 bases lay between the germline ends. This CDR3 has 16 amino acids. CDR1 is SGHNT, CDR2 YYREEE, per germline (reference sequence). CDR3 amino acids: CASSLSGVLGNTEAFF. Written as DNA, the CDR3 is TGTGCCAGCAGCCTTTCAGGGGTTTTGGGGAACACTGAAGCTTTCTTT.

This clone was recorded only once. The V and J genes are TRBV2 and TRBJ2-1; 9 bases fit TRBD2. The germline gives CDR1 SNHLY, CDR2 FYNNEI. This CDR3 spans 17 amino acids. After removal of 8 bases from V and 0 bases from J, the junction contained 11 bases not matched to a gene. This chain's CDR3 is CASSAVASGISYNEQFF. Written as DNA, the CDR3 is TGTGCCAGCTCCGCCGTAGCTAGCGGGATCTCCTACAATGAGCAGTTCTTC.

V usage is TRBV2 and J usage is TRBJ2-5; TRBD1 or TRBD2 may be the D gene (5 bases each). V gave up 8 bases and J gave up 1 base, with 14 bases separating them. The CDR3 totals 14 residues. Germline values: CDR1 SNHLY, CDR2 FYNNEI. The CDR3 nucleotides read TGTGCCAGCGCGGAGTGGGGGACCCAAGAGACCCAGTACTTC. The encoded protein is CASAEWGTQETQYF.

The J gene is TRBJ2-2, the V gene TRBV27; TRBD1 or TRBD2 may be the D gene (7 bases each). Germline V gives CDR1 MNHEY, CDR2 SMNVEV (reference sequence). V was pared by 5 bases and J by 2 bases, with 18 bases between. The CDR3 runs to 17 residues. This CDR3 reads CASSPQGGVTNTGELFF. The CDR3 DNA reads as TGTGCCAGCAGTCCTCAGGGGGGGGTCACAAACACCGGGGAGCTGTTTTTT.

This clone was detected ten times or more. The rearrangement joins TRBV10-3 to TRBJ1-2; D is unclear. The V gene lost 5 bases and the J gene lost 7 bases, with 11 bases spanning the gap. This CDR3 is built from 12 residues. The germline V gene has CDR1 ENHRY and CDR2 SYGVKD. The CDR3 sequence is CAISLNPSGYTF. The CDR3 bases are TGTGCCATCAGTTTAAACCCTAGTGGCTACACCTTC.

This clone was observed a few times. The CDR3 loop reads CASSLSGEDGYTF. The CDR3 region has the DNA TGTGCCAGCAGCTTATCGGGAGAGGATGGCTACACCTTC. This rearrangement joins TRBV7-9 to TRBJ1-2; D unclear. The germline gives CDR1 SEHNR, CDR2 FQNEAQ (reference sequence). The CDR3 consists of 13 residues. Trimming cost V 2 bases and J 6 bases, with 10 bases left between them.

The chain uses TRBV3-1 (or the pseudogene TRBV3-2) and TRBJ1-1, with TRBD1 identical over 7 bases. This CDR3 is 14 amino acids long. Germline V gives CDR1 LGHDT, CDR2 YNNKEL (reference sequence). After removal of 5 bases from V and 1 base from J, the junction contained 4 bases not matched to a gene. CDR3 nucleotide sequence: TGTGCCAGCAGCTTGGGACAGCGGAACACTGAAGCTTTCTTT. Translating gives CASSLGQRNTEAFF.

This chain connects TRBV18 to TRBJ1-2; D gene unclear. The V gene's germline CDR1 is KGHSH and CDR2 LQKENI. This CDR3 is 16 amino acids long. V dropped 1 base and J dropped 7 bases, with 19 bases sitting between them. The CDR3 is CASSPLSGRIDGGYTF. The CDR3 bases are TGTGCCAGCTCACCACTTTCGGGCAGGATTGATGGTGGCTACACCTTC.

The rearrangement uses TRBV7-2 and TRBJ2-4; TRBD1 aligns across 7 bases. The CDR3 sequence is 15 residues long. The V gene's germline CDR1 is SGHTA and CDR2 FQGNSA. With 5 bases clipped from V and 2 bases from J, the junction kept 6 bases outside the gene matches. CDR3 coding DNA: TGTGCCAGCAGCCCGAGACAGGGAACCAAAAACATTCAGTACTTC. Protein: CASSPRQGTKNIQYF.

This clone was observed a single time. The V call is TRBV30, the J call TRBJ2-1; TRBD2 might be the D (6 bases). V was clipped by 6 bases and J by 5 bases, with 14 bases between them. Per germline, CDR1 GTSNPN and CDR2 SVGIG (reference sequence). The CDR3 has 13 amino acids. Here the CDR3 DNA reads TGTGCCTGTGGGGGGACTTACCACAATGAGCAGTTCTTC. Encoded protein: CACGGTYHNEQFF.

Here the CDR3 DNA reads TGTGCCAGCAGCTTAGTGGGCGGAAATAGCAATCAGCCCCAGCATTTT. It yields the protein CASSLVGGNSNQPQHF. The chain uses TRBV11-2 and TRBJ1-5, with unresolved D. There are 16 residues in the CDR3. V was trimmed by 1 base and J by 0 bases, leaving 10 bases between them. CDR1 SGHAT and CDR2 FQNNGV come from the germline V gene.

The rearrangement joins TRBV11-2 to TRBJ2-7; TRBD1 agrees at 9 bases. Germline assignment: CDR1 SGHAT and CDR2 FQNNGV. The J segment lost 5 bases and the V segment lost 4 bases, leaving 12 bases of the junction unmatched. This CDR3 contains 16 residues. The CDR3, as DNA: TGTGCCAGCAGCTGGGGGTCGAGGACAGGGGACCACGAGCAGTACTTC. Translating gives CASSWGSRTGDHEQYF. Supplemented by reference TRBV11-2 and TRBJ2-7, the full variable domain reads EAGVAQSPRYKIIEKRQSVAFWCNPISGHATLYWYQQILGQGPKLLIQFQNNGVVDDSQLPKDRFSAERLKGVDSTLKIQPAKLEDSAVYLCASSWGSRTGDHEQYFGPGTRLTVT.

The V call is TRBV4-3, the J call TRBJ2-1, with 16 bases lining up with TRBD2. Germline-derived CDR1 and CDR2 are LGHNA and YSLEER. The V gene end was trimmed by 0 bases and the J gene end by 9 bases; junction bases not matched to a gene: 5. The CDR3 is made up of 17 amino acids. The chain's CDR3 is CASSQDGTSGRGGEQFF. Here the CDR3 DNA reads TGCGCCAGCAGCCAAGATGGGACTAGCGGGAGGGGAGGTGAGCAGTTCTTC.

This clone has just a few counts. The chain uses TRBV7-8 and TRBJ2-1; D may be TRBD2 (5 bases). This CDR3 comprises 15 residues. CDR1 SGHVS and CDR2 FQNEAQ come from the germline V gene. The V gene lost 5 bases and the J gene lost 0 bases, with 11 bases spanning the gap. DNA of the CDR3: TGTGCCAGCAGCCCTAGGGAGTTCTCCTACAATGAGCAGTTCTTC. Translating gives CASSPREFSYNEQFF.

The chain is built from TRBV27 and TRBJ1-5, with D possibly being TRBD1 (6 bases). There are 16 residues in the CDR3. Trimming shortened V by 5 bases and J by 5 bases, and 19 bases separated the two germline ends. CDR1 MNHEY and CDR2 SMNVEV come from the germline V gene (reference sequence). The CDR3 protein is CASSNRGGLPDQPQHF. The DNA for the CDR3 is TGTGCCAGCAGTAATCGAGGGGGACTACCCGATCAGCCCCAGCATTTT.

Notes on this clone: A much bigger clone sits one base away, suggesting this may be a read error. The same CDR3 can be traced to other DNA sequences in this sample. The gene calls are TRBV27 and TRBJ1-1, with 7 bases fitting TRBD1. V lost 5 bases to trimming and J lost 1 base; unmatched junction nucleotides: 4. Germline V gene sequence: CDR1 MNHEY, CDR2 SMNVEV (reference sequence). CDR3 length equals 14 residues. The CDR3 coding sequence is TGTGCCAGCAGTCCGCGACAGGGGAACACTGAAGCTTTCTTT. Amino acid sequence: CASSPRQGNTEAFF.